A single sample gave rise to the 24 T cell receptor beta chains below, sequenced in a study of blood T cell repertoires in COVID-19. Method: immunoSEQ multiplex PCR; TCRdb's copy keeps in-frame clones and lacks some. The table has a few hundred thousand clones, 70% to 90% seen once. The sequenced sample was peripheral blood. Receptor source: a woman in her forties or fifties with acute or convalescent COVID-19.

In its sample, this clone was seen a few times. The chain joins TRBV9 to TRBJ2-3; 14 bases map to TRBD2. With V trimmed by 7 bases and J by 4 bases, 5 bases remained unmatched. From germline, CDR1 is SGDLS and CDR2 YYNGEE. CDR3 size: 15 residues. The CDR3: CASAQTSGRADTQYF. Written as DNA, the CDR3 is TGTGCCAGCGCTCAGACTAGCGGGAGGGCAGATACGCAGTATTTT.

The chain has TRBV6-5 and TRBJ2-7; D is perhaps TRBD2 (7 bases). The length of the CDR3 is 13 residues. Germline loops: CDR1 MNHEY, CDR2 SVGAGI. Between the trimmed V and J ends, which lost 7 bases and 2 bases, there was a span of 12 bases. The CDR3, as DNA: TGTGCCAGCACCCGGGGGGCGGCCTACGAGCAGTACTTC. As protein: CASTRGAAYEQYF.

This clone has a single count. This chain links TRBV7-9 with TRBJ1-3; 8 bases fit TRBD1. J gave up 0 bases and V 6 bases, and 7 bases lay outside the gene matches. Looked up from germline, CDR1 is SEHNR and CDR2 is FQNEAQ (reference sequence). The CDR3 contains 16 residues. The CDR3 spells CASRPGQGSSGNTIYF. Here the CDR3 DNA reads TGTGCCAGCAGACCTGGACAGGGAAGCTCTGGAAACACCATATATTTT.

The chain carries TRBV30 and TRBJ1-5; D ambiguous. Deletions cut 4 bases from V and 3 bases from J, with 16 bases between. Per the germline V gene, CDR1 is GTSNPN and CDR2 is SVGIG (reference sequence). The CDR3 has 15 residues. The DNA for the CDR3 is TGTGCCTGGACCCCCCCGGGGAGGTCCAATCAGCCCCAGCATTTT. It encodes CAWTPPGRSNQPQHF.

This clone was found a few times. As DNA, the CDR3 is TGTGCCAGCAGCCTCCGGTCGGGGGAGGCTAATGAAAAACTGTTTTTT. It encodes CASSLRSGEANEKLFF. The chain carries TRBV5-5 and TRBJ1-4; weak D call: TRBD1 (5 bases). There are 16 residues in the CDR3. Germline assignment: CDR1 SGHKS and CDR2 YYEKEE (reference sequence). V lost 4 bases to trimming and J lost 3 bases, with 16 bases between them.

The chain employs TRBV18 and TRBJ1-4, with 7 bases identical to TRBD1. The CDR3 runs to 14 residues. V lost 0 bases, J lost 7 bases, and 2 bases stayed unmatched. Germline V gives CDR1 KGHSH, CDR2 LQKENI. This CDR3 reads CASSPPGGGEKLFF. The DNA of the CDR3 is TGTGCCAGCTCACCACCAGGGGGCGGTGAAAAACTGTTTTTT.

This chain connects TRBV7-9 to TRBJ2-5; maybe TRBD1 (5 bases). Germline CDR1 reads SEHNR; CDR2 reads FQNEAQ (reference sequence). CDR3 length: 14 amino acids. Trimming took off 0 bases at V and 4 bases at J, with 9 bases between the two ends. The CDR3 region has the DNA TGTGCCAGCAGCTTAGCAGGGGCTGGAGAGACCCAGTACTTC. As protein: CASSLAGAGETQYF.

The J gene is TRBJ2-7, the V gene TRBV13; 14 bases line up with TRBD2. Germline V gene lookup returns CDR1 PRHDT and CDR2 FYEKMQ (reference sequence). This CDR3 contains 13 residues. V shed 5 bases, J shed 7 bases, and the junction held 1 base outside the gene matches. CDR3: CASSRTSGGEQYF. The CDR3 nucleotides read TGTGCCAGCAGCCGGACTAGCGGGGGGGAGCAGTACTTC.

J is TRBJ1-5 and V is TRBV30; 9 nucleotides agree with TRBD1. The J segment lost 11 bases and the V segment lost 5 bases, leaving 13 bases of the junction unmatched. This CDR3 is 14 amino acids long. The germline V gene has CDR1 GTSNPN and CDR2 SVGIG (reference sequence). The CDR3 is CAWDSGQGSRSQHF. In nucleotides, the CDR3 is TGTGCCTGGGATTCCGGACAGGGGTCCAGGTCCCAGCATTTT.

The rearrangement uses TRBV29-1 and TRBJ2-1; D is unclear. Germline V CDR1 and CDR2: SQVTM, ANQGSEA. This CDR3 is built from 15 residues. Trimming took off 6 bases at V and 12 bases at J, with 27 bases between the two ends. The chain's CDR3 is CSVQIAAGWVTPQFF. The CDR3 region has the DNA TGCAGCGTCCAAATAGCCGCCGGGTGGGTCACGCCGCAGTTCTTC.

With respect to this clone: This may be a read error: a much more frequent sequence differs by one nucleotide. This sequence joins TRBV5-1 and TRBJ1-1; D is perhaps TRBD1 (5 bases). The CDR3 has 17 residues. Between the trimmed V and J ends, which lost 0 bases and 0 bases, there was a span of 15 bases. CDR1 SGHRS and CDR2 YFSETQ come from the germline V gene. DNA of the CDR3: TGCGCCAGCAGCTTGGTTCCCGAGACAGCTCTGAACACTGAAGCTTTCTTT. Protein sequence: CASSLVPETALNTEAFF.

CDR3 DNA sequence: TGTGCCAGCAGCTCGGGGGGAACCTCACCCCTCCACTTT. This encodes CASSSGGTSPLHF. The chain has TRBV6-6 and TRBJ1-6; a possible D gene is TRBD1 (5 bases). CDR3 length: 13 residues. V lost 6 bases, J lost 10 bases, and 13 bases lay in between. Germline loops: CDR1 MNHNY, CDR2 SVGAGI (reference sequence).

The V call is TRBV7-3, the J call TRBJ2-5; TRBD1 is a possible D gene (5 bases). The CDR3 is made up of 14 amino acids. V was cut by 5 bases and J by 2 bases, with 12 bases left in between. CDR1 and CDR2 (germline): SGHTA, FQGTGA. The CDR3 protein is CASSQGAEQETQYF. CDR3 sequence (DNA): TGTGCCAGCAGCCAAGGGGCGGAACAAGAGACCCAGTACTTC.

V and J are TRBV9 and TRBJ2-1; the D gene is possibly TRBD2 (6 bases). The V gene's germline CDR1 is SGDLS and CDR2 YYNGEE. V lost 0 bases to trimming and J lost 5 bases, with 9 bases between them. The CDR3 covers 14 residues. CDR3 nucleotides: TGTGCCAGCAGCGTAGCGGGAGCCCACAATGAGCAGTTCTTC. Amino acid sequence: CASSVAGAHNEQFF.

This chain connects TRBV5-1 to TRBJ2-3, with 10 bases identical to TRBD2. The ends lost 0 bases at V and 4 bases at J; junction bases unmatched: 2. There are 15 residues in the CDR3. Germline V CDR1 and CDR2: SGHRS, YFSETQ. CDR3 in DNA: TGCGCCAGCAGCTTGGAAGCGGGGGGGCCAGATACGCAGTATTTT. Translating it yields CASSLEAGGPDTQYF.

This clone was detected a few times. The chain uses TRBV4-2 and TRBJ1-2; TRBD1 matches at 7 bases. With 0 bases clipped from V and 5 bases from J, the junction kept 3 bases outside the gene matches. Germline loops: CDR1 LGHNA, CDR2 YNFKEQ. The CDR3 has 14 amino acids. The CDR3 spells CASSQDRDSYGYTF. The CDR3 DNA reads TGTGCCAGCAGCCAAGATCGGGACAGTTATGGCTACACCTTC.

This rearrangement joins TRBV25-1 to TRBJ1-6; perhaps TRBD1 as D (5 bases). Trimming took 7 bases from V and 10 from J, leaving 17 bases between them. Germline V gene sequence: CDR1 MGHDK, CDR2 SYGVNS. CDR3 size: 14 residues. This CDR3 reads CASTPSGEPSPLHF. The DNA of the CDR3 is TGTGCCAGCACCCCTTCGGGGGAACCCTCACCCCTCCACTTT.

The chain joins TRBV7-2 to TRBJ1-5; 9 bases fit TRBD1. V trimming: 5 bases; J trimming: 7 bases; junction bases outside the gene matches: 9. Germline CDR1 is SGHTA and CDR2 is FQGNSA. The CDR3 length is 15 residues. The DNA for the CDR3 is TGTGCCAGCAGCACCTACAGGGGGCAGGGGCAGCCCCAGCATTTT. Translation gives CASSTYRGQGQPQHF.

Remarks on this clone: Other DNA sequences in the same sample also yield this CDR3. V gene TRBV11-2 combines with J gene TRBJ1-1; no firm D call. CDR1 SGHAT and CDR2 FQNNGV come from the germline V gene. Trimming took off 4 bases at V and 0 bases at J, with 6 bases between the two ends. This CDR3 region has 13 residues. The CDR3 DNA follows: TGTGCCAGCAGCTCAACAGTGAACACTGAAGCTTTCTTT. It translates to CASSSTVNTEAFF. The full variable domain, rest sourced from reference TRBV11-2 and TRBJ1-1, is EAGVAQSPRYKIIEKRQSVAFWCNPISGHATLYWYQQILGQGPKLLIQFQNNGVVDDSQLPKDRFSAERLKGVDSTLKIQPAKLEDSAVYLCASSSTVNTEAFFGQGTRLTVV.

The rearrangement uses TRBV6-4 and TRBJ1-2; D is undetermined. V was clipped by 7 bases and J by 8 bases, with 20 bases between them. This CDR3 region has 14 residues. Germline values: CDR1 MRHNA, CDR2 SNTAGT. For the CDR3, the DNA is TGTGCCAGCACCCGCCCCCACCCTAAGGAGGGCTACACCTTC. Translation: CASTRPHPKEGYTF.

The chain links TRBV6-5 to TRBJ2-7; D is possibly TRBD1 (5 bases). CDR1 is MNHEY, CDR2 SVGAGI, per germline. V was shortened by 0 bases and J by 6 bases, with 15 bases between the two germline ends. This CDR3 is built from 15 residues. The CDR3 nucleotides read TGTGCCAGCAGTTACTCTCAATTGGACACCCGCGAGCAGTACTTC. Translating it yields CASSYSQLDTREQYF.

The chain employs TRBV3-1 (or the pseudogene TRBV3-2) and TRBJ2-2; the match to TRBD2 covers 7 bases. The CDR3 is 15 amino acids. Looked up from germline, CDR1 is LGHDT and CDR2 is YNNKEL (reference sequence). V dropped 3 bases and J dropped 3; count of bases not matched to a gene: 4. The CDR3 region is CASSQMREYTGELFF. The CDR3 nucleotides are TGTGCCAGCAGCCAGATGCGGGAGTACACCGGGGAGCTGTTTTTT.

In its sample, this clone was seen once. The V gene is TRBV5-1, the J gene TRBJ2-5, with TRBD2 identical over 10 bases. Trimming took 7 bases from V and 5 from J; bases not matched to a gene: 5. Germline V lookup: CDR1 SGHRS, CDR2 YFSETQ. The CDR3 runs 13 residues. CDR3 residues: CASVAGGRETQYF. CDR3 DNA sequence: TGCGCCAGCGTAGCGGGAGGCCGCGAGACCCAGTACTTC.

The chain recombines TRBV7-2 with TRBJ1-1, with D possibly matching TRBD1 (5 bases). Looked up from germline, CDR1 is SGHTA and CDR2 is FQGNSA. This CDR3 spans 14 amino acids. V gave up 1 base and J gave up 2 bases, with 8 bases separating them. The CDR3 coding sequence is TGTGCCAGCAGCTTAGGGGGCGCAAACACTGAAGCTTTCTTT. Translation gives CASSLGGANTEAFF.